This T cell receptor beta chain was captured in a study of STAT5B mutations in CD4+ large granular lymphocyte leukemia. Study as a whole: When available, cryopreserved cells underwent CD8+ depletion before CD4+ selection. General observations from the study: Patient CD4-sorted repertoires stayed more clonal than healthy ones after leukemic-clone removal. TRBV06-family usage was enriched in top patient clones (8/27) versus controls (2/35).

In the original workflow: Putative leukemic clones, roughly 60 in all, each exceeded 5% of the repertoire. The assay was immunoSEQ multiplex PCR, and TCRdb's table has in-frame clones only and misses some. The D gene and trimming were derived from the DNA, and the V and J assignments and clone size from that table. The sample consists of approximately 2,500 clones, around 74% of them appearing once. To note about this clone: The antigen is unknown.

Germline loops: CDR1 WNHNN, CDR2 SYGVQD (reference sequence). Trimming took 2 bases from V and 9 from J, leaving 14 bases between them. The CDR3 consists of 13 residues. The sequence came from a woman in her 70s with CD4+ T-cell large granular lymphocyte leukemia. The rearrangement links TRBV10-1 to TRBJ2-7; weak D call: TRBD1 (6 bases). The specimen was PBMCs. CDR3 nucleotide sequence: TGCGCCAGCAGTGAGGAATCAGGGGTTCGGCAGTACTTC. It specifies CASSEESGVRQYF.